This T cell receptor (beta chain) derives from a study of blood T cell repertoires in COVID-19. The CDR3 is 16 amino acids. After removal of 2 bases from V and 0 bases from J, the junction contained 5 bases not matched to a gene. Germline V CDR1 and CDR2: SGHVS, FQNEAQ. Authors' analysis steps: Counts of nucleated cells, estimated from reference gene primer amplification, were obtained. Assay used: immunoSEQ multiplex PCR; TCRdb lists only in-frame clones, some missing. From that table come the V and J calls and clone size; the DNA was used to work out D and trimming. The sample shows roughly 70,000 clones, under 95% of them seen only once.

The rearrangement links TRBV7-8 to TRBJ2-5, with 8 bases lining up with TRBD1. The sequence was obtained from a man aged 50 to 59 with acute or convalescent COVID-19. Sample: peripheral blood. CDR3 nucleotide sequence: TGTGCCAGCAGCTTAATCAGGGGGCTGTACCAAGAGACCCAGTACTTC. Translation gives CASSLIRGLYQETQYF.